These T cell receptor beta chains were read from a single sample in a study of identical twins. MiXCR was run by TCRdb on the 5' RACE reads, yielding one entry per CDR3 protein. The sample holds fewer than 250,000 distinct CDR3 sequences, roughly 9.4% seen once. The sample was memory (CD45RO+) T cells sorted from blood. These receptors all come from a woman aged 18-29 years in good health. Each CDR3 is given with its conserved first and last residue. Each record gives: J gene, V gene, D gene, clone size, CDR3 protein, CDR3 DNA. D genes are given only for firm matches. Clone size is stated in some rows and not others, as once, few, many or a class when expanded.

TRBJ2-1	TRBV6-1	TRBD2	few	CASRKRGEHNEQFF	TGTGCCAGCAGGAAGCGGGGTGAGCACAATGAGCAGTTCTTC
TRBJ1-1	TRBV12-3/TRBV12-4	TRBD1	many	CASSRGQGRTEAFF	TGTGCCAGCAGTCGAGGACAGGGAAGGACTGAAGCTTTCTTT
TRBJ2-5	TRBV7-2	TRBD2	NA	CASRLLASGESPQYF	TGTGCCAGCAGATTACTAGCGAGCGGGGAGAGTCCCCAGTACTTC
TRBJ2-1	TRBV6-2/TRBV6-3	NA	many	CASRGREYNEQFF	TGTGCCAGCAGGGGACGGGAATACAATGAGCAGTTCTTC
TRBJ2-4	TRBV12-3/TRBV12-4	TRBD2	NA	CASSSLAAKIKNIQYF	TGTGCCAGCAGTTCTCTAGCGGCCAAAATAAAAAACATTCAGTACTTC
TRBJ2-7	TRBV29-1	NA	many	CSVNPGEGYEQYF	TGCAGCGTGAACCCGGGGGAAGGATACGAGCAGTACTTC
TRBJ2-1	TRBV7-2	NA	NA	CASSLVGSPNEQFF	TGTGCCAGCAGCTTAGTCGGTAGCCCCAATGAGCAGTTCTTC
TRBJ2-1	TRBV20-1	NA	few	CSAGGPFSNEQFF	TGCAGTGCTGGGGGACCCTTTTCCAATGAGCAGTTCTTC
TRBJ1-2	TRBV7-8	TRBD1	NA	CASSSQGGVYGYTF	TGTGCCAGCAGCTCACAGGGGGGTGTATATGGCTACACCTTC
TRBJ1-2	TRBV20-1	NA	few	CSARDSNQRYGYTF	TGCAGTGCTAGGGACTCAAACCAACGCTATGGCTACACCTTC
TRBJ2-3	TRBV29-1	NA	NA	CSVDRLSTDTQYF	TGCAGCGTTGATAGATTAAGCACAGATACGCAGTATTTT
TRBJ1-5	TRBV10-3	TRBD1	few	CAISDRGSNQPQHF	TGTGCCATCAGTGACAGGGGGAGCAATCAGCCCCAGCATTTT
TRBJ1-1	TRBV20-1	TRBD1	many	CSARDRSRDRGMNTEAFF	TGCAGTGCTAGAGACCGGTCCCGGGACAGGGGAATGAACACTGAAGCTTTCTTT
TRBJ1-2	TRBV4-1	NA	few	CASSQESLNYGYTF	TGCGCCAGCAGCCAAGAATCCCTTAACTATGGCTACACCTTC
TRBJ2-5	TRBV4-2	TRBD2	few	CASSQESGGAETQYF	TGTGCCAGCAGCCAAGAGAGCGGGGGGGCAGAGACCCAGTACTTC
TRBJ2-3	TRBV5-1	NA	NA	CASTNYRFGTDTQYF	TGCGCCAGCACTAATTACAGGTTCGGTACAGATACGCAGTATTTT
TRBJ1-2	TRBV7-3	NA	NA	CASSPTAVYGYTF	TGTGCCAGCAGCCCGACAGCGGTCTATGGCTACACCTTC
TRBJ2-7	TRBV7-2	NA	NA	CASSLVGAGSLLF	NA
TRBJ2-3	TRBV29-1	NA	NA	CSVEDRSGTTDTQYF	TGCAGCGTTGAAGATAGGTCCGGGACCACAGATACGCAGTATTTT
TRBJ2-1	TRBV2	TRBD2	NA	CASRAGGYNEQFF	TGTGCCAGCAGAGCGGGGGGTTACAATGAGCAGTTCTTC
TRBJ2-1	TRBV27	NA	few	CASSPRDGGYNEQFF	TGTGCCAGCAGTCCCCGGGACGGAGGTTACAATGAGCAGTTCTTC
TRBJ1-1	TRBV7-9	NA	many	CASSYLTGEAFF	TGTGCCAGCAGCTACCTCACGGGGGAAGCTTTCTTT
TRBJ2-2	TRBV5-1	NA	many	CASSLEPANTGELFF	TGCGCCAGCAGCTTGGAACCTGCGAACACCGGGGAGCTGTTTTTT
TRBJ2-1	TRBV5-1	NA	many	CASSWLERTPYNEQFF	TGCGCCAGCAGTTGGTTAGAAAGGACTCCTTACAATGAGCAGTTCTTC
TRBJ2-7	TRBV20-1	NA	NA	CSARETSDYEQYF	TGCAGTGCTAGAGAGACCAGTGATTACGAGCAGTACTTC
TRBJ2-3	TRBV20-1	NA	NA	CSARKQSSTDTQYF	TGCAGTGCTAGGAAACAGTCTAGCACAGATACGCAGTATTTT
TRBJ2-3	TRBV11-3	NA	NA	CASSLGTGPLNTQYF	TGTGCCAGCAGCTTAGGGACGGGGCCCCTTAATACGCAGTATTTT
TRBJ1-4	TRBV12-3/TRBV12-4	TRBD1	few	CASSLGQGVGEKLFF	TGTGCCAGCAGCTTGGGACAGGGAGTAGGTGAAAAACTGTTTTTT
TRBJ1-6	TRBV9	NA	many	CASSVFADFNNSPLHF	TGTGCCAGCAGCGTATTTGCGGATTTTAATAATTCACCCCTCCACTTT
TRBJ2-1	TRBV6-5	NA	many	CASSYFRGPETSVRNEQFF	TGTGCCAGCAGTTACTTCAGGGGGCCGGAGACTAGCGTAAGGAATGAGCAGTTCTTC
TRBJ1-1	TRBV7-2	NA	NA	CASSPTGPNTEAFF	TGTGCCAGCAGCCCGACAGGACCGAACACTGAAGCTTTCTTT
TRBJ2-7	TRBV7-9	NA	many	CASSDKPGRRKEKQYF	TGTGCCAGCAGTGATAAACCGGGCCGCCGCAAAGAAAAGCAGTACTTC
TRBJ2-5	TRBV12-3/TRBV12-4	TRBD2	few	CASSGGVQETQYF	TGTGCCAGTAGCGGGGGGGTACAAGAGACCCAGTACTTC
TRBJ1-5	TRBV5-1	TRBD1	NA	CASSGRDSSTDTQHF	TGCGCCAGCAGCGGCCGGGACAGTAGCACAGATACGCAGCATTTT
TRBJ2-3	TRBV24-1	TRBD2	NA	CATSDPTRGRTDTQYF	TGTGCCACCAGTGATCCCACCCGCGGGAGGACAGATACGCAGTATTTT
TRBJ1-4	TRBV10-3	NA	NA	CAIKGVGSEKLFF	TGTGCCATCAAAGGGGTAGGGAGCGAAAAACTGTTTTTT
TRBJ2-2	TRBV6-2/TRBV6-3	NA	NA	CASSYPGAEGPGELFF	TGTGCCAGCAGTTACCCCGGCGCGGAGGGCCCCGGGGAGCTGTTTTTT
TRBJ2-1	TRBV6-2/TRBV6-3	TRBD2	few	CASNPSGGFYNEQFF	TGTGCCAGCAACCCCAGCGGGGGGTTTTACAATGAGCAGTTCTTC
TRBJ2-2	TRBV5-1	NA	few	CASSLGVSDGELFF	TGCGCCAGCAGCCTGGGCGTGTCGGACGGGGAGCTGTTTTTT